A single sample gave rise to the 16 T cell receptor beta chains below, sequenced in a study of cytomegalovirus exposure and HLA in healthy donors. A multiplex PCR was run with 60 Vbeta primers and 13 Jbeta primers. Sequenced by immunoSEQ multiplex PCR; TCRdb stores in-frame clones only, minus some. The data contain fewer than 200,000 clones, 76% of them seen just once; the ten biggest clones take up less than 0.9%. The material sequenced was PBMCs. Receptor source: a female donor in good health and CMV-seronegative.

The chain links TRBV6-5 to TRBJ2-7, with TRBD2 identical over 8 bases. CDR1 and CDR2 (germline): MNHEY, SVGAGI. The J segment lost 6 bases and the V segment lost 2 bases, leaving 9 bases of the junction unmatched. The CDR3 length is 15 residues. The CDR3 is CASSYAPGTSGEQYF. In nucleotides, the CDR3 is TGTGCCAGCAGTTACGCGCCAGGGACTAGTGGCGAGCAGTACTTC.

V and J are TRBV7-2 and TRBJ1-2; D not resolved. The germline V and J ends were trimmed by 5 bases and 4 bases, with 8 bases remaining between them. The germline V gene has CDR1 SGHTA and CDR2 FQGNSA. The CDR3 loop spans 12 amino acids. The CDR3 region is CASSESRYGYTF. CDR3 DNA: TGTGCCAGCAGCGAGTCCCGCTATGGCTACACCTTC.

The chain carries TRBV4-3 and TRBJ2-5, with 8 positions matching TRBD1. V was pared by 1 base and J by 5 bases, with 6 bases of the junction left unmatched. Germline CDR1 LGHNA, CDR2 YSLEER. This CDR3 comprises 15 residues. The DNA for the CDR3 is TGCGCCAGCAGCCAAGCGACAGGGGCTATGGAGACCCAGTACTTC. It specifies CASSQATGAMETQYF.

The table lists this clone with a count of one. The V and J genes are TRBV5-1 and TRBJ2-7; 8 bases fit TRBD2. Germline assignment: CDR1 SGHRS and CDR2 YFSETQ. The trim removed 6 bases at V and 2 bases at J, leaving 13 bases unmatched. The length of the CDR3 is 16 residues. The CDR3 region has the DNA TGCGCCAGCACCATTGGCCCGAGCGGGGGTACCTACGAGCAGTACTTC. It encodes CASTIGPSGGTYEQYF.

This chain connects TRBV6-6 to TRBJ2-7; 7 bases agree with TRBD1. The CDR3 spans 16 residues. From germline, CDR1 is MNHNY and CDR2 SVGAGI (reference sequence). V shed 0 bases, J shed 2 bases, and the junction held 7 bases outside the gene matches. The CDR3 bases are TGTGCCAGCAGTTACTCGACATCGGGACAGACCTACGAGCAGTACTTC. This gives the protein CASSYSTSGQTYEQYF.

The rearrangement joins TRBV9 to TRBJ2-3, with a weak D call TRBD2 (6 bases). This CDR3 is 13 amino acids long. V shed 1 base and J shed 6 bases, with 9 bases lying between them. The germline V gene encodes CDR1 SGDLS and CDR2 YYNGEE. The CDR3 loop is CASSVRGRDTQYF. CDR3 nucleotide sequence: TGTGCCAGCAGCGTAAGAGGGAGGGATACGCAGTATTTT.

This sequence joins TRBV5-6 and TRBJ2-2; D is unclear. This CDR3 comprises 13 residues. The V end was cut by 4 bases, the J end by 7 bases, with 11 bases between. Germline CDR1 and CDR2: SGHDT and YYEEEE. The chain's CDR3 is CASSPPSDGELFF. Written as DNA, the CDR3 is TGTGCCAGCAGCCCCCCAAGCGACGGGGAGCTGTTTTTT.

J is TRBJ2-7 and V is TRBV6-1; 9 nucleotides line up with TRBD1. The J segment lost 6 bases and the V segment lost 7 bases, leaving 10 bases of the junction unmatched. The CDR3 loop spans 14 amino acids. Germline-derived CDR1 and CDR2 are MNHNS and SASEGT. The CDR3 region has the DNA TGTGCCAGCAATGGACAGGGGAAAGCTGGCGAGCAGTACTTC. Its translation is CASNGQGKAGEQYF.

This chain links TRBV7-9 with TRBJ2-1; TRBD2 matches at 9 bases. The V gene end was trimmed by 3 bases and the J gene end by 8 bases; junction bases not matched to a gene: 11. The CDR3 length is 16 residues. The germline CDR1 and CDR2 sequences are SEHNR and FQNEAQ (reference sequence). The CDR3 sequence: CASSLAGSGRIYEQFF. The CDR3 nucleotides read TGTGCCAGCAGCTTGGCGGGGAGCGGGAGGATTTATGAGCAGTTCTTC.

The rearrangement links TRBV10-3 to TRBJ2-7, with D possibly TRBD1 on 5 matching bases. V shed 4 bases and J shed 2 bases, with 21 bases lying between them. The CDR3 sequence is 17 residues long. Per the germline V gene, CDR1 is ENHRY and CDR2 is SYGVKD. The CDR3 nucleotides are TGTGCCATCAGTGTAGACAGACCAATCACCCAGGCCTACGAGCAGTACTTC. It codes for CAISVDRPITQAYEQYF.

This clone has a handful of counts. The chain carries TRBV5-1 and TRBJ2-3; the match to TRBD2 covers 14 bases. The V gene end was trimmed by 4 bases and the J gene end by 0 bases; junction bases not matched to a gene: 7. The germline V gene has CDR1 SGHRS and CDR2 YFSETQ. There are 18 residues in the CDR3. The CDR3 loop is CASSLGTSGGLSTDTQYF. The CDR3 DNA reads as TGCGCCAGCAGCCTAGGGACTAGCGGGGGCCTGAGCACAGATACGCAGTATTTT.

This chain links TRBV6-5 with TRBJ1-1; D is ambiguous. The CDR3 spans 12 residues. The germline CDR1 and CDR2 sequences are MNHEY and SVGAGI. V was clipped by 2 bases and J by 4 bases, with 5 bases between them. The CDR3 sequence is CASSYLGTEAFF. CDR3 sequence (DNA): TGTGCCAGCAGTTACCTCGGCACTGAAGCTTTCTTT.

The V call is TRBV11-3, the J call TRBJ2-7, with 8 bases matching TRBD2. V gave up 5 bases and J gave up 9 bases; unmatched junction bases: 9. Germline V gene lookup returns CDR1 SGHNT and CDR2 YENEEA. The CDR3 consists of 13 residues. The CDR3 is CASSLTGLDRQYF. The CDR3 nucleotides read TGTGCCAGCAGCCTAACGGGACTAGATCGGCAGTACTTC.

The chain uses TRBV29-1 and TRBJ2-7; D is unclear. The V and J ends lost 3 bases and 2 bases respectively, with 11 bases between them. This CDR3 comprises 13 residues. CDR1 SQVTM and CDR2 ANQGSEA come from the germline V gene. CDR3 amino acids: CSVEIKTPYEQYF. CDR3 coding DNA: TGCAGCGTTGAGATTAAGACTCCCTACGAGCAGTACTTC.

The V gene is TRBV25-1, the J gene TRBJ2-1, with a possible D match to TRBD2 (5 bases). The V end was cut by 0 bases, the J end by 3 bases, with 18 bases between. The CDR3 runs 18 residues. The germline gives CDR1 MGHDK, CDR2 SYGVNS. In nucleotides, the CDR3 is TGTGCCAGCAGTGAATACAGTGGCAATAAACGGGGCTACAATGAGCAGTTCTTC. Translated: CASSEYSGNKRGYNEQFF.

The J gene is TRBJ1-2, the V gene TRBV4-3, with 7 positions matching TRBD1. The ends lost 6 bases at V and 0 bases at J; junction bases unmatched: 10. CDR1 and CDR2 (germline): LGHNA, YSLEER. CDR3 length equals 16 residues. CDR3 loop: CASSRADGQANYGYTF. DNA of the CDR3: TGCGCCAGCAGTAGAGCCGACGGACAGGCTAACTATGGCTACACCTTC.